The 31 T cell receptor beta chains listed next were all sequenced from one sample in a study of blood T cells in healthy people across ages. PCR was performed a second time for about 7 to 11 cycles using a sample-barcoded 5' primer and a J-beta primer mix. TCRdb ran MiXCR on the 5' RACE reads and lists one entry per CDR3 protein. The sample includes around 990,000 distinct CDR3 sequences, roughly two fifths of them seen just once. Sequencing input: blood. These receptors originate from a man between 18 and 35 years old in good health.

DNA for the CDR3: TGTGCCAGCAGCCAAGGTCATACGGGACTAGCGGGGGACGAGCAGTACTTC. Its translation is CASSQGHTGLAGDEQYF. The chain uses TRBV4-2 and TRBJ2-7, with 14 nucleotides matching TRBD2. The CDR3 is made up of 17 amino acids. V gave up 1 base and J gave up 5 bases; unmatched junction bases: 7. Germline values: CDR1 LGHNA, CDR2 YNFKEQ.

The rearrangement joins TRBV6-4 to TRBJ2-1; TRBD2 agrees at 8 bases. The CDR3 totals 15 residues. With 4 bases clipped from V and 4 bases from J, the junction kept 6 bases outside the gene matches. Per the germline V gene, CDR1 is MRHNA and CDR2 is SNTAGT. CDR3 bases: TGTGCCAGCAGTGGACGGCGGGGGGTGTACAATGAGCAGTTCTTC. Its protein product is CASSGRRGVYNEQFF.

This clonotype was counted between two and nine times. V usage is TRBV20-1 and J usage is TRBJ1-1; a possible D gene is TRBD1 (6 bases). Trimming pared 1 base from V and 3 bases from J, leaving 21 bases between. This CDR3 region has 17 residues. Germline CDR1 is DFQATT and CDR2 is SNEGSKA (reference sequence). This chain's CDR3 is CSARGRGFATSYTEAFF. DNA for the CDR3: TGCAGTGCTAGAGGAAGGGGGTTTGCGACATCCTACACTGAAGCTTTCTTT.

The gene calls are TRBV12-3 or TRBV12-4 and TRBJ1-4; D remains ambiguous. This CDR3 has 15 residues. The ends were cut back, 6 bases at V and 8 bases at J, with 19 bases in the middle. CDR3 bases: TGTGCCAGCAGCCGATATGAAGCAGGCAGCGAAAAACTGTTTTTT. As protein: CASSRYEAGSEKLFF.

This clonotype has only a few counts. V usage is TRBV2 and J usage is TRBJ1-6, with D hard to call. Germline-derived CDR1 and CDR2 are SNHLY and FYNNEI. Trimming took 5 bases from V and 6 from J, leaving 17 bases between them. The CDR3 loop spans 16 amino acids. The CDR3: CASSRPRRGVNSPLHF. As DNA, the CDR3 is TGTGCCAGCAGTCGTCCCAGACGTGGCGTTAATTCACCCCTCCACTTT.

This chain links TRBV7-9 with TRBJ1-1; D is perhaps TRBD1 (5 bases). Trimming took off 5 bases at V and 1 base at J, with 11 bases between the two ends. This CDR3 is 14 amino acids long. Germline V lookup: CDR1 SEHNR, CDR2 FQNEAQ (reference sequence). This CDR3 reads CASSAGLTNTEAFF. The DNA for the CDR3 is TGTGCCAGCAGCGCGGGACTGACGAACACTGAAGCTTTCTTT.

In this sample, this clonotype turned up many times. The chain carries TRBV9 and TRBJ2-3; the D is unclear. The CDR3 loop spans 10 amino acids. Germline CDR1 and CDR2: SGDLS and YYNGEE. Trimming pared 8 bases from V and 2 bases from J, leaving 3 bases between. CDR3 region: CASNTDTQYF. CDR3 coding DNA: TGTGCCAGTAACACAGATACGCAGTATTTT.

This clonotype has only one observation. The V gene is TRBV15, the J gene TRBJ2-5, with TRBD1 matching 11 bases. Gene TRBJ2-7 matches the end of the DNA better, so the J call may be wrong. Germline V lookup: CDR1 LNHNV, CDR2 YYDKDF (reference sequence). This CDR3 has 14 amino acids. Written as DNA, the CDR3 is TGTGCCACCAGCCTTGGGACAGGGGGTTACGAGCAGTACTTC. As protein: CATSLGTGGYEQYF.

This chain links TRBV19 with TRBJ1-2, with a possible D match to TRBD1 (6 bases). V shed 1 base and J shed 3 bases, with 12 bases lying between them. The CDR3 runs 15 residues. Germline CDR1 reads LNHDA; CDR2 reads SQIVND (reference sequence). CDR3 residues: CASSIASQGHYGYTF. The CDR3 DNA sequence: TGTGCCAGTAGTATAGCTAGCCAGGGGCACTATGGCTACACCTTC.

The CDR3 DNA sequence: TGTGCCAGCAGCTTAGTTTATGTGACAGGAGGAAATGAGCAGTTCTTC. It yields the protein CASSLVYVTGGNEQFF. The J gene is TRBJ2-1, the V gene TRBV7-6; a weak D match, TRBD1 (6 bases). The germline V gene has CDR1 SGHVS and CDR2 FNYEAQ. V was cut by 1 base and J by 7 bases, with 17 bases left in between. This CDR3 has 16 residues.

The V gene is TRBV7-2, the J gene TRBJ2-4, with TRBD2 identical over 7 bases. Germline lookup yields CDR1 SGHTA and CDR2 FQGNSA. This CDR3 has 17 residues. V lost 1 base, J lost 13 bases, and 19 bases stayed unmatched. Written as DNA, the CDR3 is TGTGCCAGCAGCTTAGTGGGCGGGGGAAGACCTTACAATGAGCAGTACTTC. This sequence encodes CASSLVGGGRPYNEQYF.

The V call is TRBV4-1, the J call TRBJ1-2; TRBD1 agrees at 7 bases. The CDR3 covers 15 residues. Germline lookup yields CDR1 MGHRA and CDR2 YSYEKL. V shed 3 bases and J 4 bases; nucleotides not matched to a gene: 8. Written as DNA, the CDR3 is TGCGCCAGCAGCCACCTCGGGACAGCGGGCTATGGCTACACCTTC. Translation gives CASSHLGTAGYGYTF.

This clonotype was picked up a small number of times. The chain recombines TRBV6-6 with TRBJ1-2; 10 bases map to TRBD1. Germline CDR1 and CDR2: MNHNY and SVGAGI (reference sequence). CDR3 length equals 15 residues. V was pared by 4 bases and J by 4 bases, with 6 bases of the junction left unmatched. The CDR3 bases are TGTGCCAGCAGTTCCGACAGGGGGCGCTTCTATGGCTACACCTTC. This gives the protein CASSSDRGRFYGYTF.

V usage is TRBV9 and J usage is TRBJ2-5; the D gene is possibly TRBD2 (6 bases). The germline CDR1 and CDR2 sequences are SGDLS and YYNGEE. The CDR3 sequence is 13 residues long. Deletions cut 0 bases from V and 5 bases from J, with 8 bases between. This CDR3 is CASSVEGRETQYF. The CDR3 coding sequence is TGTGCCAGCAGCGTAGAAGGGAGGGAGACCCAGTACTTC. The variable domain in full, completed from reference TRBV9 and TRBJ2-5, reads DSGVTQTPKHLITATGQRVTLRCSPRSGDLSVYWYQQSLDQGLQFLIQYYNGEERAKGNILERFSAQQFPDLHSELNLSSLELGDSALYFCASSVEGRETQYFGPGTRLLVL.

This chain connects TRBV6-6 to TRBJ1-1; 8 bases agree with TRBD1. V gave up 5 bases and J gave up 5 bases; unmatched junction bases: 10. CDR1 is MNHNY and CDR2 is SVGAGI in the germline V gene (reference sequence). The CDR3 consists of 15 residues. The CDR3 DNA reads as TGTGCCAGCAGTCAAGCAGGGGGCACAAAAACTGAAGCTTTCTTT. Encoded protein: CASSQAGGTKTEAFF.

The V call is TRBV29-1, the J call TRBJ1-2; D remains ambiguous. Germline lookup yields CDR1 SQVTM and CDR2 ANQGSEA. The CDR3 contains 14 residues. V lost 0 bases, J lost 4 bases, and 12 bases lay in between. The CDR3 spells CSVEDDAAIYGYTF. The CDR3 DNA follows: TGCAGCGTTGAAGATGACGCAGCTATCTATGGCTACACCTTC.

The J gene is TRBJ1-4, the V gene TRBV20-1; 9 bases fit TRBD1. Germline V CDR1 and CDR2: DFQATT, SNEGSKA (reference sequence). The ends lost 5 bases at V and 8 bases at J; junction bases unmatched: 6. The CDR3 covers 13 residues. The CDR3 sequence: CSAGDREREKLFF. CDR3 coding DNA: TGCAGTGCTGGGGACAGGGAAAGAGAAAAACTGTTTTTT.

This clonotype was recorded a few times. The V call is TRBV11-2, the J call TRBJ2-1; 8 bases are shared with TRBD2. With 4 bases clipped from V and 2 bases from J, the junction kept 4 bases outside the gene matches. CDR3 length: 15 amino acids. The germline V gene has CDR1 SGHAT and CDR2 FQNNGV. CDR3 sequence (DNA): TGTGCCAGCAGCTACGAGCGGGGGACCTACAATGAGCAGTTCTTC. It codes for CASSYERGTYNEQFF.

The chain is built from TRBV6-2 or TRBV6-3 and TRBJ2-7; possible D gene TRBD1, 5 bases. From germline, CDR1 is MNHEY and CDR2 SVGEGT. This CDR3 contains 14 residues. Trimming cost V 7 bases and J 3 bases, with 16 bases left between them. The CDR3 sequence: CASKPTATFYEQYF. In DNA form, the CDR3 reads TGTGCCAGCAAACCGACAGCCACCTTCTACGAGCAGTACTTC.

This clonotype occurred a few times. This chain connects TRBV27 to TRBJ1-2, with TRBD1 matching over 10 bases. Trimming removed 6 bases from V and 4 bases from J; junction bases left unmatched: 8. The CDR3 is 15 residues long. Looked up from germline, CDR1 is MNHEY and CDR2 is SMNVEV (reference sequence). The CDR3 sequence: CASSRQGAVGYGYTF. The CDR3 DNA sequence: TGTGCCAGCAGCCGACAGGGGGCAGTTGGCTATGGCTACACCTTC.

This clonotype has just a few counts. CDR3 region: CASSQAQRGGADTQYF. The CDR3 DNA reads as TGCGCCAGCAGCCAAGCCCAGCGGGGGGGAGCAGATACGCAGTATTTT. This rearrangement joins TRBV4-3 to TRBJ2-3; 10 bases are shared with TRBD2. The CDR3 has 16 residues. Germline V lookup: CDR1 LGHNA, CDR2 YSLEER. Losses at the gene ends were 1 base for V and 4 bases for J; bases not matched to a gene: 5.

The chain joins TRBV9 to TRBJ2-7; D remains unclear. This CDR3 contains 16 residues. The V gene's germline CDR1 is SGDLS and CDR2 YYNGEE. Trimming left V 0 bases short and J 2 bases short, with 15 bases between. The CDR3 DNA follows: TGTGCCAGCAGCGTAGATGACGGCCGGGCCACCTACGAGCAGTACTTC. It yields the protein CASSVDDGRATYEQYF.

The chain employs TRBV9 and TRBJ1-2; 7 bases fit TRBD1. This CDR3 spans 14 amino acids. Germline loops: CDR1 SGDLS, CDR2 YYNGEE. V gave up 3 bases and J gave up 4 bases; unmatched junction bases: 6. This CDR3 reads CASSATQGVYGYTF. For the CDR3, the DNA is TGTGCCAGCAGCGCAACCCAGGGGGTCTATGGCTACACCTTC.

This clonotype was detected many times. The V and J genes are TRBV11-1 and TRBJ1-2, with TRBD1 matching over 7 bases. The germline gives CDR1 SGHAT, CDR2 FQDESV (reference sequence). CDR3 length: 16 amino acids. J gave up 6 bases and V 1 base, and 11 bases lay outside the gene matches. CDR3 nucleotides: TGTGCCAGCAGCTTAGATGAGGAGGACAGGTTCGATGGCTACACCTTC. Translating it yields CASSLDEEDRFDGYTF.

This chain joins TRBV10-3 and TRBJ2-3; D remains unclear. CDR1 is ENHRY and CDR2 is SYGVKD in the germline V gene. CDR3 length: 15 residues. V was shortened by 6 bases and J by 2 bases, with 15 bases between the two germline ends. CDR3 bases: TGTGCCATCAGCCCCGGTAGCTCCACCACAGATACGCAGTATTTT. This gives the protein CAISPGSSTTDTQYF.

The rearrangement links TRBV29-1 to TRBJ1-2; the D is unclear. The CDR3 totals 11 residues. Germline CDR1 is SQVTM and CDR2 is ANQGSEA. V gave up 7 bases and J gave up 3 bases, with 9 bases separating them. The CDR3 region has the DNA TGCAGCGGTGAGTTGGACTATGGCTACACCTTC. Amino acids: CSGELDYGYTF.

Remarks on this clonotype: This may be a read error, as it is one base from a much larger clone. The rearrangement links TRBV20-1 to TRBJ2-7; TRBD1 agrees at 7 bases. Germline assignment: CDR1 DFQATT and CDR2 SNEGSKA (reference sequence). The length of the CDR3 is 14 residues. Here the CDR3 DNA reads TGCAGTGCTAGAGACCACAGGGGAACCTACAAGCAGTACTTC. The encoded protein is CSARDHRGTYKQYF.

This chain joins TRBV18 and TRBJ1-2; D perhaps matches TRBD1 (6 bases). The CDR3 totals 13 residues. CDR1 is KGHSH and CDR2 is LQKENI in the germline V gene. The V gene lost 6 bases and the J gene lost 3 bases, with 11 bases spanning the gap. CDR3 coding DNA: TGTGCCAGCTCGAAGGACAGCCACTATGGCTACACCTTC. It yields the protein CASSKDSHYGYTF.

As regards this clonotype: The junction departs from the called germline gene at one end, perhaps through a read error. This chain joins TRBV27 and TRBJ2-5; no reliable D call. Germline values: CDR1 MNHEY, CDR2 SMNVEV (reference sequence). This CDR3 is 14 amino acids long. The DNA for the CDR3 is TGTGTCAGCAGCCCAAGCCCGTACCAAGAGACCCAGTACTTC. Its translation: CVSSPSPYQETQYF.

This clonotype appeared a single time. The chain is built from TRBV12-3 or TRBV12-4 and TRBJ1-1; D is uncertain. The CDR3 consists of 14 residues. V lost 3 bases, J lost 8 bases, and 16 bases lay in between. This CDR3 reads CASSFGGHSFEAFF. The CDR3, as DNA: TGTGCCAGCAGTTTTGGAGGGCATAGTTTCGAAGCTTTCTTT.

The chain combines TRBV20-1 with TRBJ1-4; the match to TRBD1 covers 8 bases. Per germline, CDR1 DFQATT and CDR2 SNEGSKA (reference sequence). This CDR3 is built from 13 residues. V trimming: 7 bases; J trimming: 3 bases; junction bases outside the gene matches: 4. CDR3 bases: TGCAGTGTTTTACAGGGGGCTAATGAAAAACTGTTTTTT. Amino acid sequence: CSVLQGANEKLFF.